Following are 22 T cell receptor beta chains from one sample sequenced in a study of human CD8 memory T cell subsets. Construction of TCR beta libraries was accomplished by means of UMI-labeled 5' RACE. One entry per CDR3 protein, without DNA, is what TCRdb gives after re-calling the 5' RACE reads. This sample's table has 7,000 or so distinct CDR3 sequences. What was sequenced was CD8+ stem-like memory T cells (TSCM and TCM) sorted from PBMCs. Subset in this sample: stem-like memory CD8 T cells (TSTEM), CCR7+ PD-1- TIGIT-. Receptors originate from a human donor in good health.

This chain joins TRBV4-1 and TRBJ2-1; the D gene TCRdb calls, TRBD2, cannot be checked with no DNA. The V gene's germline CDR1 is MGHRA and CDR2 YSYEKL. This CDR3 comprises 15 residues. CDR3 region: CASSLERGGYNEQFF.

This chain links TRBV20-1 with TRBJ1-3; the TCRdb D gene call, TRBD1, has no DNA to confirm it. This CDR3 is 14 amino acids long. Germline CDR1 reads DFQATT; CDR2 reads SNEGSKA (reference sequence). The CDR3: CSASPTGAGNTIYF.

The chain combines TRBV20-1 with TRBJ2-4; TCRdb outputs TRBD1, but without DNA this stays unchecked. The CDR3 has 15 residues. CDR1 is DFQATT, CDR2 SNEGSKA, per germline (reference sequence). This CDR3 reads CSARDGGEAKNIQYF.

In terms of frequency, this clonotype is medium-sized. CDR3 sequence reads: CASSYRDRGREGTEAFF. The chain carries TRBV5-4 and TRBJ1-1; without DNA, the TCRdb call of TRBD1 cannot be checked. The CDR3 covers 17 residues. Germline V gene lookup returns CDR1 SGHNT and CDR2 YYREEE (reference sequence).

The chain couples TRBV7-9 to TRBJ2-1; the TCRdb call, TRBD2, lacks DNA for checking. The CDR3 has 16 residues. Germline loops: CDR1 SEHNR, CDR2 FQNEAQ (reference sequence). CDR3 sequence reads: CASSLDDSGPNNEQFF.

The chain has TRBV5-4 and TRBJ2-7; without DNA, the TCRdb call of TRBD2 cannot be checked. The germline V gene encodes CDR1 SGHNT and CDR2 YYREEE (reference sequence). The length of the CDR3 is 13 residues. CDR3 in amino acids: CASSWGPGGEQYF. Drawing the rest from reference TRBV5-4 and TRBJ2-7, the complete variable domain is ETGVTQSPTHLIKTRGQQVTLRCSSQSGHNTVSWYQQALGQGPQFIFQYYREEENGRGNFPPRFSGLQFPNYSSELNVNALELDDSALYLCASSWGPGGEQYFGPGTRLTVT.

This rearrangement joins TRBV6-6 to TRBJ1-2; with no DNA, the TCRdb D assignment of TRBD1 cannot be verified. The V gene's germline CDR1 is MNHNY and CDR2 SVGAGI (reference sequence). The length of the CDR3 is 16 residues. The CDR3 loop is CASSYETGGDYYGYTF.

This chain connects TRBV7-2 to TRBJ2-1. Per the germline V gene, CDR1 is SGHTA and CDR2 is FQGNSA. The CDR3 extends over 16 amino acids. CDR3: CASSFEDLGIYNEQFF.

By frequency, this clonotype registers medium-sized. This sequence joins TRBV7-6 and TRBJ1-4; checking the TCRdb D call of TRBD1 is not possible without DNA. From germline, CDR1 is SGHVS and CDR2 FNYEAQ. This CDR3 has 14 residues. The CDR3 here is CASNTGGLNEKLFF.

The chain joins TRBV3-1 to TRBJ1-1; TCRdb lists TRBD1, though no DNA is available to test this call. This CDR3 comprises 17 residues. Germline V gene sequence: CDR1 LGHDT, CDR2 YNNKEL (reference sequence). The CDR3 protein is CASSHTPLGVTNTEAFF.

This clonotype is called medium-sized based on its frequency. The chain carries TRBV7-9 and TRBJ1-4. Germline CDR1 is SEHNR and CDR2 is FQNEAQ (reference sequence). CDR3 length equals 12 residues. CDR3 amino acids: CASSFGNEKLFF.

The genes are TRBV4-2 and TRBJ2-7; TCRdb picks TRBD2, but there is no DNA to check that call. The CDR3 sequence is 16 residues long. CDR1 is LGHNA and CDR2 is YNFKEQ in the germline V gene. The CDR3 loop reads CASSQGTSGSGYEQYF.

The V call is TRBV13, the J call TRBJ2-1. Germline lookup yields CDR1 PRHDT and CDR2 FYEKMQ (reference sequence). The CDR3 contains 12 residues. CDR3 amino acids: CASSFDKDEQFF.

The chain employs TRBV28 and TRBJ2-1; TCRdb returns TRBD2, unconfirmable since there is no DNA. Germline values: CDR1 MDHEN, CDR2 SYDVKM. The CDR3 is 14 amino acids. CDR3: CASTPWEGHNEQFF.

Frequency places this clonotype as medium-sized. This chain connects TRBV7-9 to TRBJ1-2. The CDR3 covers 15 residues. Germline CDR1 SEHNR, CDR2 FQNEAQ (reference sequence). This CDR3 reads CASSFADTKNYGYTF.

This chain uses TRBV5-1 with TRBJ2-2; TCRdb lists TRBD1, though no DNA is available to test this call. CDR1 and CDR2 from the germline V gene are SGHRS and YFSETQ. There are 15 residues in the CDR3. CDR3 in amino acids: CASNEDYPGTGELFF.

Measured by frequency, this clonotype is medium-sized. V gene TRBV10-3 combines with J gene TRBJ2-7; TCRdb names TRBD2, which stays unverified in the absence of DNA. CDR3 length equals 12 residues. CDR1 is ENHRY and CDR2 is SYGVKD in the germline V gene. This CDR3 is CATGVEGYEQYF.

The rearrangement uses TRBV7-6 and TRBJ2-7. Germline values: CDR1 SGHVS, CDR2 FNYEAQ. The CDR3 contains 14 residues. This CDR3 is CASSLGQGTYEQYF. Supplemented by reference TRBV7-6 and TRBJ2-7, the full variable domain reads GAGVSQSPRYKVTKRGQDVALRCDPISGHVSLYWYRQALGQGPEFLTYFNYEAQQDKSGLPNDRFSAERPEGSISTLTIQRTEQRDSAMYRCASSLGQGTYEQYFGPGTRLTVT.

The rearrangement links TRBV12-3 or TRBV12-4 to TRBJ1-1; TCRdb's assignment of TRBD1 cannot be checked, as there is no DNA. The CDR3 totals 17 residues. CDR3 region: CASSFPPVVGENTEAFF.

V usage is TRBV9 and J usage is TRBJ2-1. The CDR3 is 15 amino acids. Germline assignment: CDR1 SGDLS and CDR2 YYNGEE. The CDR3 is CASSPTPSSYNEQFF.

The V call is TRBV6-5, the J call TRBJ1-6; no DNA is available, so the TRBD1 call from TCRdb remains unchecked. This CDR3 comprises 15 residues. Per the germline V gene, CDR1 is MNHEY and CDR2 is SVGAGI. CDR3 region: CASTTGQGQHSPLHF.

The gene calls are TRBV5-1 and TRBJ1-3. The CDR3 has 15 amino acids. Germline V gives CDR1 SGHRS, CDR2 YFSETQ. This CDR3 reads CASSSGQSSGNTIYF. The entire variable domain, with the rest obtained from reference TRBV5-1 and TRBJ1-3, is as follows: KAGVTQTPRYLIKTRGQQVTLSCSPISGHRSVSWYQQTPGQGLQFLFEYFSETQRNKGNFPGRFSGRQFSNSRSEMNVSTLELGDSALYLCASSSGQSSGNTIYFGEGSWLTVV.